This T cell receptor beta chain was profiled in a study of OX40 agonist ivuxolimab in advanced cancers. This CDR3 comprises 15 residues. Trimming removed 0 bases from V and 0 bases from J, with 9 bases in between. From germline, CDR1 is MNHNY and CDR2 SVGAGI (reference sequence). Some clones are missing from TCRdb's copy, which holds only in-frame ones; the method was immunoSEQ multiplex PCR. The sample contains approximately 90,000 clones, under 95% of which appear only once. This TCR came from an adult with an advanced solid tumor such as melanoma, head and neck, liver or kidney cancer. The genes are TRBV6-6 and TRBJ2-7; no clear D gene. The starting material was CD4+ or CD8+ T cells sorted from blood, obtained in a trial of the OX40 agonist ivuxolimab. As DNA, the CDR3 is TGTGCCAGCAGTTACTCTCGACAAAGCTCCTACGAGCAGTACTTC. It codes for CASSYSRQSSYEQYF.